The entry that follows covers one TCR beta chain sequence. Antigen unknown. These data are taken from a study of shared clonotypes between healthy human individuals. For the study at large: Used for every donor were three CD4 naive, three CD4 memory, two CD8 naive and one CD8 memory plate.

V was shortened by 11 bases and J by 3 bases, with 16 bases between the two germline ends. The CDR3 consists of 13 residues. Germline V gene lookup returns CDR1 MNHNS and CDR2 SASEGT. Study-wide points: A reduction in generation probabilities was seen for non-shared clonotypes relative to those shared by all four donors. In general, naive subsets displayed greater estimated richness than memory subsets did. When naive CD4 clonotypes were compared across a few donors, about 5% were shared.

Measured with immunoSEQ multiplex PCR; TCRdb has only the in-frame clones, and not every one. The repertoire has about 2.4 million clones, approximately 92% of them found once; the top ten carry roughly 0.14%. Sequenced input: naive CD4+ T cells sorted from blood. Subset noted: CD45RA+ positively selected. The V gene is TRBV6-1, the J gene TRBJ1-2, with D tentatively TRBD1 (5 bases). The receptor was isolated from a man aged 18 to 30 in good health. CDR3 nucleotide sequence: TGTGCCGCCCGTCGGGGGGGGGACTATGGCTACACCTTC. Translated, it gives CAARRGGDYGYTF.